These 21 T cell receptor beta chains were sequenced from one sample in a study of T-cell reconstitution after alpha-beta-depleted transplantation in children. Preparation of the TCRbeta library used unique molecular identifiers. TCRdb ran MiXCR on the PCR reads and lists one entry per CDR3 protein. The data hold about 240,000 distinct CDR3 sequences, with 12% observed a single time. The sample was PBMCs from the stem cell graft donor, taken from the stem cell graft. These receptors were obtained from a human donor who donated a stem cell graft to a child with acute lymphoblastic leukemia.

This clonotype has ten or more counts. V is TRBV6-2 or TRBV6-3 and J is TRBJ2-1; TRBD2 aligns across 14 bases. The CDR3 loop spans 17 amino acids. V was clipped by 0 bases and J by 4 bases; unmatched bases: 2. Germline CDR1 MNHEY, CDR2 SVGEGT. In DNA, the CDR3 is TGTGCCAGCAGTTACTCGGGACTAGCGGGGGTGTACAATGAGCAGTTCTTC. As protein: CASSYSGLAGVYNEQFF.

This clonotype has ten or more counts. J is TRBJ2-3 and V is TRBV27; 8 bases map to TRBD1. The CDR3 is 17 amino acids. Germline assignment: CDR1 MNHEY and CDR2 SMNVEV (reference sequence). With V trimmed by 6 bases and J by 10 bases, 21 bases remained unmatched. CDR3 coding DNA: TGTGCCAGCAGCCCCTTGTTCCGGGACAGGATAAATAGTGCGCAGTATTTT. Its translation is CASSPLFRDRINSAQYF.

This clonotype was seen ten or more times. The chain links TRBV9 to TRBJ1-2; maybe TRBD1 (5 bases). Trimming took 4 bases from V and 3 from J, leaving 13 bases between them. Germline CDR1 is SGDLS and CDR2 is YYNGEE. The CDR3 extends over 14 amino acids. In nucleotides, the CDR3 is TGTGCCAGCAGCCCTTCGGGGGGGGACTATGGCTACACCTTC. Amino acid sequence: CASSPSGGDYGYTF.

This clonotype was counted ten times or more. The chain has TRBV20-1 and TRBJ2-1; D remains unclear. The CDR3 has 14 amino acids. Germline V gene data show CDR1 as DFQATT and CDR2 as SNEGSKA (reference sequence). V dropped 3 bases and J dropped 3 bases, with 12 bases sitting between them. CDR3 nucleotides: TGCAGTGCTAGGCCCCTAACGTACTACAATGAGCAGTTCTTC. Amino acids: CSARPLTYYNEQFF.

This clonotype was counted at least ten times. The chain is built from TRBV11-2 and TRBJ1-2; D call uncertain. The CDR3 loop spans 14 amino acids. V was cut by 5 bases and J by 3 bases, with 13 bases left in between. Germline CDR1 and CDR2: SGHAT and FQNNGV. CDR3: CASSPSPADYGYTF. Here the CDR3 DNA reads TGTGCCAGCAGCCCCTCCCCGGCGGACTATGGCTACACCTTC.

In regard to this clonotype: A clone one base away is much larger, so this may be a read error. The CDR3 nucleotides are TGCCCCAGCAGCCAAACCCGTAACACTGGGGCCAACGTCCTGACTTTC. Its translation is CPSSQTRNTGANVLTF. The chain recombines TRBV4-1 with TRBJ2-6; the D is unclear. This CDR3 is 16 amino acids long. From germline, CDR1 is MGHRA and CDR2 YSYEKL.

This clonotype was counted many times. Here the CDR3 reads CASSFTFRDSLNTEAFF. CDR3 coding DNA: TGCGCCAGCAGTTTTACCTTCCGGGACAGCCTGAACACTGAAGCTTTCTTT. The V call is TRBV5-1, the J call TRBJ1-1, with 7 bases aligning to TRBD1. CDR1 and CDR2 (germline): SGHRS, YFSETQ. The V gene end was trimmed by 5 bases and the J gene end by 0 bases; junction bases not matched to a gene: 13. The CDR3 has 17 residues.

In its sample, this clonotype was seen many times. This chain connects TRBV5-8 to TRBJ1-2; no reliable D call. The ends were cut back, 4 bases at V and 8 bases at J, with 18 bases in the middle. Germline CDR1 is SGHTS and CDR2 is YDEGEE. The CDR3 is 14 amino acids. In nucleotides, the CDR3 is TGTGCCAGCAGCGGAATTGCTAGATCGCGGGGCTACACCTTC. Protein product: CASSGIARSRGYTF. Based on the CDR3 plus reference TRBV5-8 and TRBJ1-2, the full variable domain is EAGVTQSPTHLIKTRGQQATLRCSPISGHTSVYWYQQALGLGLQFLLWYDEGEERNRGNFPPRFSGRQFPNYSSELNVNALELEDSALYLCASSGIARSRGYTFGSGTRLTVV.

In this sample, this clonotype turned up many times. The chain links TRBV10-3 to TRBJ1-4, with a weak D call TRBD1 (5 bases). The CDR3 contains 15 residues. The ends were cut back, 5 bases at V and 7 bases at J, with 17 bases in the middle. Germline V gene lookup returns CDR1 ENHRY and CDR2 SYGVKD. CDR3 loop: CAISSGGEGTEKLFF. The CDR3 DNA is TGTGCCATCAGTTCCGGAGGGGAGGGAACTGAAAAACTGTTTTTT.

The genes are TRBV14 and TRBJ2-7, with D maybe TRBD2 (6 bases). The germline V and J ends were trimmed by 2 bases and 4 bases, with 12 bases remaining between them. CDR1 and CDR2 from the germline V gene are SGHDN and FVKESK. CDR3 length: 14 residues. CDR3 nucleotides: TGTGCCAGCAGCCAATATAGCGGAGGGTACGAGCAGTACTTC. Its protein is CASSQYSGGYEQYF.

This clonotype was counted at least ten times. The V call is TRBV20-1, the J call TRBJ2-3, with 9 bases lining up with TRBD2. V was pared by 2 bases and J by 2 bases, with 5 bases of the junction left unmatched. Germline V gene lookup returns CDR1 DFQATT and CDR2 SNEGSKA (reference sequence). The CDR3 has 15 amino acids. CDR3: CSARQASGNTDTQYF. Written as DNA, the CDR3 is TGCAGTGCTAGACAAGCTAGCGGGAACACAGATACGCAGTATTTT.

The table lists this clonotype with many counts. The V and J genes are TRBV5-1 and TRBJ2-2, with TRBD2 identical over 13 bases. The CDR3 is 18 residues long. CDR1 and CDR2 (germline): SGHRS, YFSETQ. Trimming removed 4 bases from V and 6 bases from J; junction bases left unmatched: 12. CDR3 in amino acids: CASSPQGLAGWAAGELFF. CDR3 DNA sequence: TGCGCCAGCAGCCCCCAGGGACTAGCGGGATGGGCAGCCGGGGAGCTGTTTTTT.

This clonotype was counted ten times or more. The chain combines TRBV20-1 with TRBJ1-6, with D possibly being TRBD1 (5 bases). The CDR3 is 15 residues long. V was cut by 0 bases and J by 8 bases, with 14 bases left in between. Germline-derived CDR1 and CDR2 are DFQATT and SNEGSKA (reference sequence). DNA of the CDR3: TGCAGTGCTAGAGATATGGGGGGGAGTGATTCACCCCTCCACTTT. Protein sequence: CSARDMGGSDSPLHF.

This clonotype was observed many times. The J gene is TRBJ1-1, the V gene TRBV20-1, with D unresolved. Germline V gene sequence: CDR1 DFQATT, CDR2 SNEGSKA (reference sequence). The CDR3 extends over 14 amino acids. Trimming removed 0 bases at V and 3 bases at J, with 11 bases between. The CDR3 protein is CSARDDRSYTEAFF. CDR3 nucleotides: TGCAGTGCTAGAGATGATCGGAGTTACACTGAAGCTTTCTTT.

This clonotype was seen at least ten times. The CDR3 spells CASTPLPGDRGELFF. The DNA of the CDR3 is TGTGCCAGCACCCCCCTCCCAGGGGATCGTGGAGAGCTGTTTTTT. The chain combines TRBV7-2 with TRBJ2-2, with D possibly TRBD1 on 6 matching bases. Germline CDR1 SGHTA, CDR2 FQGNSA. This CDR3 comprises 15 residues. V was shortened by 7 bases and J by 11 bases, with 23 bases between the two germline ends. The variable domain in full, with the rest retrieved from reference TRBV7-2 and TRBJ2-2, is GAGVSQSPSNKVTEKGKDVELRCDPISGHTALYWYRQSLGQGLEFLIYFQGNSAPDKSGLPSDRFSAERTGGSVSTLTIQRTQQEDSAVYLCASTPLPGDRGELFFGEGSRLTVL.

This clonotype occurred many times. The chain couples TRBV29-1 to TRBJ2-7; tentatively, D is TRBD2 (5 bases). The length of the CDR3 is 13 residues. V lost 1 base to trimming and J lost 2 bases, with 9 bases between them. CDR1 SQVTM and CDR2 ANQGSEA come from the germline V gene. The chain's CDR3 is CSVEVDWAYEQYF. CDR3 in DNA: TGCAGCGTTGAAGTGGACTGGGCCTACGAGCAGTACTTC.

This clonotype was seen repeatedly, ten times or more. An end of the junction differs from the germline gene, which may be a read error. The rearrangement uses TRBV20-1 and TRBJ2-7; possibly TRBD2 for D (7 bases). Germline V gene sequence: CDR1 DFQATT, CDR2 SNEGSKA (reference sequence). The CDR3 runs 14 residues. In DNA form, the CDR3 reads TGCAGTGCTAGAGAGGGGGGGGGCTCCCACGAGCAGTACTTC. As protein: CSAREGGGSHEQYF.

Note on this clonotype: This could be a read error, since a much larger clone is one nucleotide away. V usage is TRBV4-3 and J usage is TRBJ1-1; TRBD1 might be the D (6 bases). Germline values: CDR1 LGHNA, CDR2 YSLEER. The CDR3 runs to 14 residues. CDR3 nucleotides: TGCGCCAGCACCCAACTACAGGGGAACACTGAAGCTTTCTTT. Protein product: CASTQLQGNTEAFF.

This clonotype was counted ten times or more. The gene calls are TRBV7-2 and TRBJ2-4; 8 bases fit TRBD2. J lost 7 bases, V lost 5 bases, and 7 bases had no gene match. From germline, CDR1 is SGHTA and CDR2 FQGNSA. This CDR3 region has 14 residues. The CDR3 spells CASSRGGSLNIQYF. The DNA for the CDR3 is TGTGCCAGCAGCCGGGGGGGTAGCTTGAACATTCAGTACTTC. The full variable domain, completed using reference TRBV7-2 and TRBJ2-4, is GAGVSQSPSNKVTEKGKDVELRCDPISGHTALYWYRQSLGQGLEFLIYFQGNSAPDKSGLPSDRFSAERTGGSVSTLTIQRTQQEDSAVYLCASSRGGSLNIQYFGAGTRLSVL.

This clonotype has ten or more counts. The chain joins TRBV7-2 to TRBJ1-4; 9 bases line up with TRBD1. The CDR3 totals 17 residues. CDR1 and CDR2 from the germline V gene are SGHTA and FQGNSA. The V gene end was trimmed by 4 bases and the J gene end by 5 bases; junction bases not matched to a gene: 11. CDR3 nucleotides: TGTGCCAGCAGCTCGGGGACAGGGTTTAGTAGAAATGAAAAACTGTTTTTT. Encoded protein: CASSSGTGFSRNEKLFF.

In this sample, this clonotype turned up a few times. The V gene is TRBV7-2, the J gene TRBJ2-7, with 9 bases matching TRBD1. The germline V gene encodes CDR1 SGHTA and CDR2 FQGNSA. V lost 4 bases to trimming and J lost 1 base; unmatched junction nucleotides: 5. The CDR3 totals 15 residues. Here the CDR3 DNA reads TGTGCCAGCAGCTCGACCGGGACAGGGTCCTACGAGCAGTACTTC. Translating it yields CASSSTGTGSYEQYF.